A single sample is the source of the 32 T cell receptor beta chains below, sequenced in a study of beta chain features in type 1 diabetes. Study-level points and caveats: Among patients with Type 1 diabetes, TCRB CDR3s were moderately but significantly shorter in every one of the four CD4+ subsets.

The authors reverse transcribed all of the isolated RNA, so sequencing captured expressed TCRB transcripts. Only in-frame clones appear in the TCRdb table, and some are missing; sequencing was by immunoSEQ multiplex PCR. This table has 55,000 to 85,000 clones, roughly 50% appearing once. These receptors' antigens are unknown. Sequenced sample: central memory CD4+ T cells from blood. These receptors were obtained from a man aged 25-40 years with type 1 diabetes.

The chain employs TRBV2 and TRBJ2-7; D possibly corresponds to TRBD2 (7 bases). The V end was cut by 7 bases, the J end by 4 bases, with 20 bases between. The germline V gene encodes CDR1 SNHLY and CDR2 FYNNEI. The CDR3 length is 15 residues. DNA of the CDR3: TGTGCCAGCAAGCTAGAAGCCGGGGGGCAGTACGAGCAGTACTTC. It specifies CASKLEAGGQYEQYF.

This clone occurred a few times. V gene TRBV6-4 combines with J gene TRBJ2-3, with TRBD2 as a possible D gene (7 bases). Germline V gives CDR1 MRHNA, CDR2 SNTAGT. The V end was cut by 3 bases, the J end by 2 bases, with 12 bases between. The CDR3 length is 15 residues. The CDR3: CASSDRGATTDTQYF. In nucleotides, the CDR3 is TGTGCCAGCAGTGATCGGGGGGCTACCACAGATACGCAGTATTTT.

In its sample, this clone was seen a few times. The chain has TRBV7-9 and TRBJ2-5; tentatively, D is TRBD2 (5 bases). Germline V gene sequence: CDR1 SEHNR, CDR2 FQNEAQ (reference sequence). This CDR3 has 13 amino acids. The germline V and J ends were trimmed by 3 bases and 4 bases, with 9 bases remaining between them. CDR3 sequence: CASSLAGPETQYF. In DNA, the CDR3 is TGTGCCAGCAGCTTGGCGGGTCCAGAGACCCAGTACTTC.

The J gene is TRBJ2-5, the V gene TRBV5-4; D is perhaps TRBD1 (6 bases). V was pared by 4 bases and J by 3 bases, with 13 bases between. The germline CDR1 and CDR2 sequences are SGHNT and YYREEE (reference sequence). The CDR3 spans 14 residues. The CDR3 is CASSPRQEKETQYF. For the CDR3, the DNA is TGTGCCAGCAGCCCGCGACAGGAGAAAGAGACCCAGTACTTC.

This clone showed up just a few times. Additional DNA sequences in this sample encode the identical CDR3. The chain has TRBV6-1 and TRBJ2-2, with D uncertain. From germline, CDR1 is MNHNS and CDR2 SASEGT. With 7 bases removed from V and 5 bases from J, the gap between germline ends came to 14 bases. This CDR3 is built from 14 residues. This CDR3 reads CASTGQAGTGELFF. In DNA form, the CDR3 reads TGTGCCAGCACAGGTCAGGCTGGGACCGGGGAGCTGTTTTTT.

DNA for the CDR3: TGTGCCAGCAGTGAGGGACTAGCAAGCGAGCAGTACTTC. This translates into CASSEGLASEQYF. V and J are TRBV2 and TRBJ2-7; 9 positions agree with TRBD2. V lost 3 bases, J lost 6 bases, and 3 bases stayed unmatched. Germline V gene sequence: CDR1 SNHLY, CDR2 FYNNEI. The CDR3 has 13 amino acids.

The chain carries TRBV27 and TRBJ2-7, with TRBD2 as a possible D gene (7 bases). The ends were cut back, 8 bases at V and 4 bases at J, with 15 bases in the middle. Germline V gene sequence: CDR1 MNHEY, CDR2 SMNVEV (reference sequence). The CDR3 length is 13 residues. As DNA, the CDR3 is TGTGCCAGCCGGGCCGCGGGGGCTTACGAGCAGTACTTC. The encoded protein is CASRAAGAYEQYF.

This clone occurred a few times. This chain uses TRBV7-2 with TRBJ2-5; 10 bases line up with TRBD2. V shed 2 bases and J 5 bases; nucleotides not matched to a gene: 11. The CDR3 contains 17 residues. Germline CDR1 SGHTA, CDR2 FQGNSA. CDR3 amino acids: CASSLFPSGGGGETQYF. CDR3 sequence (DNA): TGTGCCAGCAGCTTATTTCCTAGCGGGGGCGGAGGGGAGACCCAGTACTTC.

The rearrangement links TRBV29-1 to TRBJ2-5; 10 bases are a match to TRBD2. The DNA end favors TRBJ2-7, so the J call may be wrong. The CDR3 covers 12 residues. Germline V gene lookup returns CDR1 SQVTM and CDR2 ANQGSEA. The chain's CDR3 is CSVASGSYEQYF. The CDR3 nucleotides are TGCAGCGTTGCTAGCGGGAGCTACGAGCAGTACTTC.

Note on this clone: At the DNA level, this CDR3 is encoded by other sequences in the same sample as well. This chain links TRBV6-6 with TRBJ1-5; tentatively, D is TRBD1 (5 bases). The CDR3 runs to 14 residues. Trimming stripped 4 bases from V and 1 base from J, with 8 bases between. Germline CDR1 is MNHNY and CDR2 is SVGAGI (reference sequence). The CDR3 nucleotides read TGTGCCAGCAGTTCCCAGGGCAGCAATCAGCCCCAGCATTTT. Residues: CASSSQGSNQPQHF.

The chain is built from TRBV19 and TRBJ1-2, with 7 positions matching TRBD1. This CDR3 region has 15 residues. Germline CDR1 reads LNHDA; CDR2 reads SQIVND (reference sequence). The trim removed 7 bases at V and 0 bases at J, leaving 8 bases unmatched. The CDR3 here is CASTDGQASNYGYTF. The CDR3 DNA reads TGTGCCAGTACCGACGGACAGGCGTCTAACTATGGCTACACCTTC.

The genes are TRBV29-1 and TRBJ1-2; D is perhaps TRBD1 (6 bases). The CDR3 length is 12 residues. Trimming removed 7 bases at V and 3 bases at J, with 12 bases between. Per germline, CDR1 SQVTM and CDR2 ANQGSEA. CDR3: CSASAGDYGYTF. Written as DNA, the CDR3 is TGCAGCGCTTCGGCAGGGGACTATGGCTACACCTTC.

This clone occurred a few times. V and J are TRBV5-4 and TRBJ2-1; 12 nucleotides line up with TRBD1. The CDR3 is 15 residues long. V shed 5 bases and J 7 bases; nucleotides not matched to a gene: 7. CDR1 and CDR2 (germline): SGHNT, YYREEE (reference sequence). Here the CDR3 reads CASRKTGQGANEQFF. The CDR3 DNA follows: TGTGCCAGCAGAAAAACGGGACAGGGGGCGAATGAGCAGTTCTTC.

The chain couples TRBV5-1 to TRBJ2-7, with 8 bases matching TRBD1. Trimming cost V 3 bases and J 2 bases; bases outside gene matches: 13. CDR1 SGHRS and CDR2 YFSETQ come from the germline V gene. There are 17 residues in the CDR3. The chain's CDR3 is CASSSAAGTGPPYEQYF. The CDR3 coding sequence is TGCGCCAGCAGCTCCGCGGCCGGGACAGGACCTCCCTACGAGCAGTACTTC.

This clone was found a few times. This chain connects TRBV5-1 to TRBJ2-5; 7 nucleotides align to TRBD2. This CDR3 is 14 amino acids long. Germline loops: CDR1 SGHRS, CDR2 YFSETQ. V was clipped by 3 bases and J by 3 bases; unmatched bases: 5. The CDR3 region has the DNA TGCGCCAGCAGCTCCCTGGCGGGAGAAGAGACCCAGTACTTC. Translation gives CASSSLAGEETQYF.

The chain links TRBV2 to TRBJ1-1; D is ambiguous. The V gene lost 5 bases and the J gene lost 1 base, with 14 bases spanning the gap. Germline V lookup: CDR1 SNHLY, CDR2 FYNNEI. This CDR3 contains 15 residues. In DNA form, the CDR3 reads TGTGCCAGCAGTTTAGGTGGTAACAGGAACACTGAAGCTTTCTTT. As protein: CASSLGGNRNTEAFF.

The genes are TRBV5-1 and TRBJ2-3; maybe TRBD1 (6 bases). V was clipped by 5 bases and J by 0 bases, with 13 bases between them. The CDR3 consists of 15 residues. Per the germline V gene, CDR1 is SGHRS and CDR2 is YFSETQ. CDR3 DNA: TGCGCCAGCAGATCTGGACAGACTAGCACAGATACGCAGTATTTT. Its translation is CASRSGQTSTDTQYF.

This clone turned up a few times. This chain links TRBV6-1 with TRBJ1-5; TRBD1 agrees at 10 bases. Germline V lookup: CDR1 MNHNS, CDR2 SASEGT. The CDR3 has 15 residues. V trimming: 7 bases; J trimming: 6 bases; junction bases outside the gene matches: 9. CDR3: CASTSSGTGAQPQHF. In DNA, the CDR3 is TGTGCCAGCACTTCATCAGGGACAGGGGCTCAGCCCCAGCATTTT.

V and J are TRBV5-1 and TRBJ1-1; weak D call: TRBD1 (6 bases). Trimming took off 5 bases at V and 1 base at J, with 9 bases between the two ends. The CDR3 has 13 residues. Germline-derived CDR1 and CDR2 are SGHRS and YFSETQ. The DNA of the CDR3 is TGCGCCAGCAGTTGGGACAAGAACACTGAAGCTTTCTTT. Translated: CASSWDKNTEAFF.

This clone turned up a few times. CDR3 nucleotides: TGTGCCAGCAGTTATTTAGGACAGAACACTGAAGCTTTCTTT. This gives the protein CASSYLGQNTEAFF. The chain has TRBV6-1 and TRBJ1-1; D perhaps matches TRBD1 (5 bases). The ends were cut back, 5 bases at V and 1 base at J, with 11 bases in the middle. CDR3 length equals 14 residues. Germline V gene lookup returns CDR1 MNHNS and CDR2 SASEGT.

J is TRBJ2-3 and V is TRBV29-1, with 9 positions matching TRBD2. This CDR3 has 15 amino acids. Germline CDR1 reads SQVTM; CDR2 reads ANQGSEA. V trimming: 6 bases; J trimming: 3 bases; junction bases outside the gene matches: 10. CDR3 in amino acids: CSVQRDSGGTDTQYF. DNA of the CDR3: TGCAGCGTGCAAAGGGACAGCGGGGGGACAGATACGCAGTATTTT.

This clone has just a few counts. V gene TRBV5-6 combines with J gene TRBJ2-7; 8 nucleotides agree with TRBD2. The CDR3 contains 14 residues. Per the germline V gene, CDR1 is SGHDT and CDR2 is YYEEEE. V lost 3 bases and J lost 2; bases outside the gene matches: 4. Here the CDR3 DNA reads TGTGCCAGCAGCTACCGTAGCGGGACCTACGAGCAGTACTTC. It is translated as CASSYRSGTYEQYF.

This clone has only one observation. J is TRBJ1-1 and V is TRBV29-1; 10 nucleotides agree with TRBD1. Trimming at V came to 4 bases and at J to 5 bases, leaving 4 bases not matched to a gene. Germline values: CDR1 SQVTM, CDR2 ANQGSEA. The CDR3 has 13 amino acids. The chain's CDR3 is CSVARQGATEAFF. In DNA, the CDR3 is TGCAGCGTTGCCCGACAGGGGGCGACTGAAGCTTTCTTT.

V and J are TRBV10-3 and TRBJ2-5; 10 bases agree with TRBD2. Germline trimming cut 4 bases from V and 7 bases from J; bases unmatched to any gene: 9. The CDR3 runs 15 residues. Germline CDR1 and CDR2: ENHRY and SYGVKD. CDR3 protein: CAISASGGSQWTQYF. Here the CDR3 DNA reads TGTGCCATCAGTGCTAGCGGGGGCTCCCAATGGACCCAGTACTTC.

The gene calls are TRBV6-1 and TRBJ1-3; 7 bases match TRBD1. The CDR3 contains 17 residues. Trimming removed 3 bases from V and 0 bases from J; junction bases left unmatched: 8. The germline V gene encodes CDR1 MNHNS and CDR2 SASEGT. CDR3 sequence (DNA): TGTGCCAGCAGTGACCGACAGGGATCCTCCTCTGGAAACACCATATATTTT. Translating gives CASSDRQGSSSGNTIYF.

The chain joins TRBV18 to TRBJ2-1; 8 bases are a match to TRBD2. The germline CDR1 and CDR2 sequences are KGHSH and LQKENI. CDR3 length equals 17 residues. V shed 2 bases, J shed 6 bases, and the junction held 12 bases outside the gene matches. The CDR3, as DNA: TGTGCCAGCTCACCAACGTCCCCCGGGGGGGCTGGCAATGAGCAGTTCTTC. Translated, it gives CASSPTSPGGAGNEQFF.

The V gene is TRBV5-1, the J gene TRBJ2-1; the match to TRBD2 covers 9 bases. V was pared by 0 bases and J by 10 bases, with 8 bases of the junction left unmatched. Germline V gives CDR1 SGHRS, CDR2 YFSETQ. The CDR3 runs to 15 residues. The DNA for the CDR3 is TGCGCCAGCAGCTTGGTGGCGGGAGGGTACAGCGAGCAGTTCTTC. This codes for CASSLVAGGYSEQFF.

There are a few counts of this clone. V gene TRBV28 combines with J gene TRBJ1-4; D ambiguous. CDR3 length: 13 amino acids. V dropped 3 bases and J dropped 2 bases, with 4 bases sitting between them. Germline CDR1 reads MDHEN; CDR2 reads SYDVKM. CDR3 bases: TGTGCCAGCAGTTTCCAGACTAATGAAAAACTGTTTTTT. Translating gives CASSFQTNEKLFF.

This chain connects TRBV6-1 to TRBJ2-2; D possibly corresponds to TRBD2 (7 bases). The CDR3 length is 16 residues. In germline, CDR1 is MNHNS, CDR2 SASEGT. The ends were cut back, 3 bases at V and 4 bases at J, with 15 bases in the middle. This chain's CDR3 is CASSEMGGGPTGELFF. CDR3 DNA: TGTGCCAGCAGTGAGATGGGAGGGGGACCCACCGGGGAGCTGTTTTTT.

The CDR3 reads CASSLLRTGVITEAFF. The CDR3 DNA follows: TGTGCCAGCAGCTTATTAAGGACAGGGGTAATCACTGAAGCTTTCTTT. The chain is built from TRBV7-8 and TRBJ1-1; 9 positions match TRBD1. J gave up 4 bases and V 2 bases, and 8 bases lay outside the gene matches. The CDR3 extends over 16 amino acids. Germline V gene sequence: CDR1 SGHVS, CDR2 FQNEAQ.

The chain joins TRBV7-9 to TRBJ2-7; D might be TRBD1 (6 bases). The germline V and J ends were trimmed by 4 bases and 12 bases, with 13 bases remaining between them. Per germline, CDR1 SEHNR and CDR2 FQNEAQ (reference sequence). The CDR3 contains 11 residues. The CDR3 region has the DNA TGTGCCAGCAGCTCAACAGGGCCGAGGTACTTC. Protein sequence: CASSSTGPRYF.

Only a few counts were recorded for this clone. V gene TRBV14 combines with J gene TRBJ2-1, with a tentative D call TRBD2 (5 bases). This CDR3 region has 15 residues. Germline loops: CDR1 SGHDN, CDR2 FVKESK. V was trimmed by 1 base and J by 8 bases, leaving 15 bases between them. CDR3 nucleotide sequence: TGTGCCAGCAGCCAAGGGCTTCTAGCTGTCGATGAGCAGTTCTTC. It is translated as CASSQGLLAVDEQFF.